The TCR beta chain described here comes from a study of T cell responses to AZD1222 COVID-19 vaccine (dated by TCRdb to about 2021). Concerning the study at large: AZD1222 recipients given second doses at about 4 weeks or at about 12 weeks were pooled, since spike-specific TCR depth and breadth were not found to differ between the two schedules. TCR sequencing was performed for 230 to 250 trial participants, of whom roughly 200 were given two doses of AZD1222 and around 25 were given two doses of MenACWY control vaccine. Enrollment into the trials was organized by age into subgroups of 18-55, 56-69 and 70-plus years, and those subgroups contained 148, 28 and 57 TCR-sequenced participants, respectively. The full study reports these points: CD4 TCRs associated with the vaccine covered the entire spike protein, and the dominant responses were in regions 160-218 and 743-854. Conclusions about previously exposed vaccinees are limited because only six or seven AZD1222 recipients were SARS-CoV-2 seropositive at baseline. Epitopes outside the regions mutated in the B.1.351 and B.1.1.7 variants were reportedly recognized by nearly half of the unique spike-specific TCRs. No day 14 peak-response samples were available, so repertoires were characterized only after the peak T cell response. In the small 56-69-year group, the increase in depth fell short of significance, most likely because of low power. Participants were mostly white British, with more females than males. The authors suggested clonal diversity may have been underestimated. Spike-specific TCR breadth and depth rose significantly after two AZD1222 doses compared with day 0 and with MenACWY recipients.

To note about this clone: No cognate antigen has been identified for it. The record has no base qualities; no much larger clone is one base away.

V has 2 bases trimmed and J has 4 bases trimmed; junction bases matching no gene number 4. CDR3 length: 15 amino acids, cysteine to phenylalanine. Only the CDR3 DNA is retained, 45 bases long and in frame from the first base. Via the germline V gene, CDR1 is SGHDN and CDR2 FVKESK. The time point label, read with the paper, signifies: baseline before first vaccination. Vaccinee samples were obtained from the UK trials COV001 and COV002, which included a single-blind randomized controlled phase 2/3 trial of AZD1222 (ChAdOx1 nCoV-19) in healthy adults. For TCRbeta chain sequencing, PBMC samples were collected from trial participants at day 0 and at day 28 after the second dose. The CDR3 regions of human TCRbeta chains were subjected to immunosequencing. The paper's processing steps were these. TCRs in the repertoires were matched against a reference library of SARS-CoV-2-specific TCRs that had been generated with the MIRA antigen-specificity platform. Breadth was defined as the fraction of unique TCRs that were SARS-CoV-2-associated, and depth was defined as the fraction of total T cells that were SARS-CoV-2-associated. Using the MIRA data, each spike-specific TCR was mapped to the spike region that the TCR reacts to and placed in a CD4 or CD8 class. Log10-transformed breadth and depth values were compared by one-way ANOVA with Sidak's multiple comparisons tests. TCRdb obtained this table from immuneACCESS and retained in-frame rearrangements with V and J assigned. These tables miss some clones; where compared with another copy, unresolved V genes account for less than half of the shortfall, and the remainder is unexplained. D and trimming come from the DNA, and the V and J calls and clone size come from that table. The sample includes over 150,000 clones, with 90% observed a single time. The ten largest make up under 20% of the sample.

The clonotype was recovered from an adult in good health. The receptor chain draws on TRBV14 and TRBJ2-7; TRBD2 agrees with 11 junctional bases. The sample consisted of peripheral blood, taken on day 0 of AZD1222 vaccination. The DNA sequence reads TGTGCCAGCAGCCAACTACTAGCGGGAGTTTACGAGCAGTACTTC. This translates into CASSQLLAGVYEQYF.